This TCR beta chain originates from a study of T cell responses to AZD1222 COVID-19 vaccine. CDR1 and CDR2 (germline): SGHTS, YDEGEE. CDR3 length equals 14 residues. Between the trimmed V and J ends, which lost 0 bases and 5 bases, there was a span of 9 bases. The assay was immunoSEQ multiplex PCR, and TCRdb's table has in-frame clones only and misses some. The data show 84,000 or so clones, around nine tenths seen once. The sample was peripheral blood, taken on day 0 of AZD1222 vaccination. The TCR originated in an adult in good health. This sequence joins TRBV5-8 and TRBJ1-5; D not certain. CDR3 sequence (DNA): TGTGCCAGCAGCTTGGGACGGAGCTATCAGCCCCAGCATTTT. Protein: CASSLGRSYQPQHF.